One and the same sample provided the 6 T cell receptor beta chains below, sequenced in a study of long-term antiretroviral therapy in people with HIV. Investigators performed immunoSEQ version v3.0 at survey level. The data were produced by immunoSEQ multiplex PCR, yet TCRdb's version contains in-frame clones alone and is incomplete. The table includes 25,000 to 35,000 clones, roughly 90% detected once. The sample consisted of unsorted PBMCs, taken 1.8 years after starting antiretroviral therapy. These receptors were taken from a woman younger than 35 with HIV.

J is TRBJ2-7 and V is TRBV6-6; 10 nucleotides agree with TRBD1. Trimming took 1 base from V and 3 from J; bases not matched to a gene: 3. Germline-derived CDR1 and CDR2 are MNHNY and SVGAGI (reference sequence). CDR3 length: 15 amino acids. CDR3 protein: CASSYYRDRGYEQYF. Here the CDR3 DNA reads TGTGCCAGCAGTTACTACCGGGACAGGGGCTACGAGCAGTACTTC.

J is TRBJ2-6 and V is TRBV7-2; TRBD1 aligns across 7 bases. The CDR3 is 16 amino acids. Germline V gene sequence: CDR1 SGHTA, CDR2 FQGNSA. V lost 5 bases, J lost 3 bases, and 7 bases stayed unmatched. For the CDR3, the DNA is TGTGCCAGCAGCCAGGACCCAGGGGGTGGGGCCAACGTCCTGACTTTC. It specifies CASSQDPGGGANVLTF.

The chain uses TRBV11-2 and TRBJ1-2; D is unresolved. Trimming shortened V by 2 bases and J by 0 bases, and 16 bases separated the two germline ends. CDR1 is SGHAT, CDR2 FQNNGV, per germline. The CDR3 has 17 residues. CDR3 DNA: TGTGCCAGCAGCTTAAACGACCTTCCCATAGCTAACTATGGCTACACCTTC. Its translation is CASSLNDLPIANYGYTF.

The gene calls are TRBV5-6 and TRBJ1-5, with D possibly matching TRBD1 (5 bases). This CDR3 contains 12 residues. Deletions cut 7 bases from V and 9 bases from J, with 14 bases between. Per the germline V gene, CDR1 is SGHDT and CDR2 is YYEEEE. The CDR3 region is CASSLGPRPQHF. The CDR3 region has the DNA TGTGCCAGCTCTTTGGGACCGAGGCCCCAGCATTTT.

The DNA for the CDR3 is TGTGCCAGCAGCCTTACTAGTAGGGTCTACGAGCAGTACTTC. Protein: CASSLTSRVYEQYF. The chain joins TRBV6-5 to TRBJ2-7; possible D gene TRBD2, 5 bases. Between the trimmed V and J ends, which lost 6 bases and 3 bases, there was a span of 15 bases. This CDR3 has 14 amino acids. CDR1 and CDR2 from the germline V gene are MNHEY and SVGAGI.

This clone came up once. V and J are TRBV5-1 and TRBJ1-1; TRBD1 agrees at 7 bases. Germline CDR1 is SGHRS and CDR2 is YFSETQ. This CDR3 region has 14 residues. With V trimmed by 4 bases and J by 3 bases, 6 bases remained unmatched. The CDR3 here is CASSGRGRDTEAFF. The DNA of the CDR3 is TGCGCCAGCAGCGGAAGGGGGCGCGACACTGAAGCTTTCTTT.